The source of this T cell receptor beta chain is a study of blood T cell repertoires in COVID-19. Study-wide background: The origin of the acute and convalescent COVID-19 samples was the United States, Italy and Spain. Sample material is recorded as cDNA or gDNA derived from T cells, B-cell-depleted T cells, or PBMCs.

Germline CDR1 and CDR2: GTSNPN and SVGIG (reference sequence). Trimming removed 2 bases at V and 0 bases at J, with 13 bases between. The CDR3 is 16 residues long. Source study methods: By means of reference gene primer amplification, nucleated cell counts were estimated. Here immunoSEQ multiplex PCR was the method, and the copy in TCRdb shows in-frame clones only, minus some. V, J and clone size are those of that table, while D and trimming were read from the DNA. The table records about 170,000 clones, around four fifths of them present only once. This clone was counted once. V gene TRBV30 combines with J gene TRBJ1-4; D possibly corresponds to TRBD1 (5 bases). The material sequenced was peripheral blood. The receptor's source is a woman of 80 years or more with acute or convalescent COVID-19. The CDR3 is CAWSKAGRSTNEKLFF. The CDR3 DNA sequence: TGTGCCTGGAGTAAAGCGGGACGTTCAACTAATGAAAAACTGTTTTTT.